The T cell receptor (beta chain) described here comes from a study of blood T cells in healthy people across ages. The ends were cut back, 5 bases at V and 1 base at J, with 13 bases in the middle. The germline CDR1 and CDR2 sequences are SGHTA and FQGNSA. The CDR3 consists of 15 residues. This clonotype was seen at least ten times. A second roughly 6 to 12 cycle PCR used barcoded and J-beta primers. Each CDR3 protein is one row after TCRdb ran MiXCR on the 5' RACE reads. Among 550,000 to 800,000 distinct CDR3 sequences listed, approximately 31% were seen once. V gene TRBV7-2 combines with J gene TRBJ2-3; TRBD2 is a possible D gene (7 bases). This clonotype originated in a woman aged 80 or older in good health. The sequenced material came from blood. The DNA for the CDR3 is TGTGCCAGCAGCCCCACAGGGAGGGGCACAGATACGCAGTATTTT. Translating it yields CASSPTGRGTDTQYF.